This passage covers 6 T cell receptor beta chains from one sample sequenced in a study of blood T cell repertoires in COVID-19. The method was immunoSEQ multiplex PCR; TCRdb's version includes in-frame clones alone and lacks a portion of them. The table shows around 100,000 clones, with less than 90% occurring only once. The sample consisted of peripheral blood. These receptors came from a human donor in a cohort sampled during active COVID-19.

This sequence joins TRBV4-2 and TRBJ1-1; TRBD1 aligns across 8 bases. The CDR3 is made up of 15 amino acids. Germline V gene lookup returns CDR1 LGHNA and CDR2 YNFKEQ. With 4 bases clipped from V and 3 bases from J, the junction kept 7 bases outside the gene matches. The DNA of the CDR3 is TGTGCCAGCAGCCCTGGACAGGGAGGGGACACTGAAGCTTTCTTT. This sequence encodes CASSPGQGGDTEAFF.

This chain links TRBV19 with TRBJ1-1; D uncertain. Trimming left V 6 bases short and J 7 bases short, with 18 bases between. The germline CDR1 and CDR2 sequences are LNHDA and SQIVND (reference sequence). This CDR3 spans 14 amino acids. CDR3 region: CASSRSEGLSEAFF. CDR3 in DNA: TGTGCCAGTAGCCGTTCGGAGGGTTTAAGTGAAGCTTTCTTT.

V usage is TRBV7-8 and J usage is TRBJ1-6; 8 nucleotides agree with TRBD1. This CDR3 spans 16 amino acids. Germline V gene sequence: CDR1 SGHVS, CDR2 FQNEAQ. Trimming at V came to 1 base and at J to 5 bases, leaving 4 bases not matched to a gene. The CDR3 sequence is CASSLGAGGHNSPLHF. CDR3 in DNA: TGTGCCAGCAGCTTAGGAGCAGGGGGCCATAATTCACCCCTCCACTTT.

V usage is TRBV29-1 and J usage is TRBJ1-1; D is perhaps TRBD1 (5 bases). V was shortened by 3 bases and J by 1 base, with 9 bases between the two germline ends. CDR1 and CDR2 from the germline V gene are SQVTM and ANQGSEA. The CDR3 totals 13 residues. CDR3 DNA sequence: TGCAGCGTTGATGGCCAGGGGAACACTGAAGCTTTCTTT. Translation gives CSVDGQGNTEAFF.

The chain recombines TRBV9 with TRBJ1-6; D possibly corresponds to TRBD1 (6 bases). V lost 0 bases and J lost 6, with 10 bases in between. This CDR3 is built from 15 residues. CDR1 is SGDLS and CDR2 is YYNGEE in the germline V gene. DNA for the CDR3: TGTGCCAGCAGCGTAGGGGACATCAGTAATTCACCCCTCCACTTT. As protein: CASSVGDISNSPLHF.

This chain connects TRBV4-2 to TRBJ1-2; D is perhaps TRBD1 (6 bases). Per the germline V gene, CDR1 is LGHNA and CDR2 is YNFKEQ. V gave up 4 bases and J gave up 4 bases, with 16 bases separating them. CDR3 length: 15 residues. CDR3 in amino acids: CASSPERQETYGYTF. In DNA, the CDR3 is TGTGCCAGCAGCCCGGAGAGACAGGAAACCTATGGCTACACCTTC.